The 14 T cell receptor beta chains in this list originate from one sample, sequenced in a study of T cell changes during pregnancy in multiple sclerosis. Assay: immunoSEQ multiplex PCR; the TCRdb copy retains only in-frame clones and omits some. The sample yields tens of thousands of clones, 90% to 95% seen once. The specimen was CD4+ T cells from peripheral blood mononuclear cells, collected before pregnancy. The receptors derive from a female donor with multiple sclerosis, enrolled in a pregnancy study.

CDR3 residues: CASSRQGPQNTGELFF. CDR3 nucleotide sequence: TGTGCCAGCAGCCGACAGGGCCCCCAGAACACCGGGGAGCTGTTTTTT. The chain couples TRBV7-9 to TRBJ2-2; 7 bases match TRBD1. In germline, CDR1 is SEHNR, CDR2 FQNEAQ (reference sequence). V dropped 5 bases and J dropped 1; count of bases not matched to a gene: 7. This CDR3 comprises 16 residues.

The CDR3 is CASSLGPTSYSNQPQHF. The CDR3 coding sequence is TGTGCCAGCAGCTTGGGCCCGACTTCTTATAGCAATCAGCCCCAGCATTTT. The chain couples TRBV5-6 to TRBJ1-5; no clear D. Germline assignment: CDR1 SGHDT and CDR2 YYEEEE. V was cut by 0 bases and J by 0 bases, with 13 bases left in between. The CDR3 extends over 17 amino acids.

This clone was observed once. This chain links TRBV12-5 with TRBJ1-6, with no clear D. The CDR3 covers 15 residues. Germline loops: CDR1 LGHNT, CDR2 FRNRAP. Trimming cost V 1 base and J 7 bases, with 11 bases left between them. Written as DNA, the CDR3 is TGTGCTAGTGGTTTGGGGCAGGTCCCGAATTCACCCCTCCACTTT. Its protein is CASGLGQVPNSPLHF.

This chain connects TRBV4-3 to TRBJ1-1; possible D gene TRBD1, 5 bases. The CDR3 consists of 14 residues. Looked up from germline, CDR1 is LGHNA and CDR2 is YSLEER. Deletions cut 0 bases from V and 10 bases from J, with 15 bases between. CDR3 amino acids: CASSQDRGAGGAFF. DNA for the CDR3: TGCGCCAGCAGCCAAGATAGAGGAGCCGGGGGAGCTTTCTTT.

The rearrangement links TRBV4-3 to TRBJ2-1, with 8 nucleotides matching TRBD2. Trimming removed 4 bases from V and 0 bases from J; junction bases left unmatched: 2. The length of the CDR3 is 15 residues. Germline loops: CDR1 LGHNA, CDR2 YSLEER. CDR3 protein: CASSPLAASYNEQFF. The CDR3 nucleotides are TGCGCCAGCAGCCCACTAGCGGCCTCCTACAATGAGCAGTTCTTC.

V usage is TRBV27 and J usage is TRBJ2-5, with D possibly TRBD1 on 5 matching bases. The J call is uncertain, as TRBJ2-7 better fits the DNA end. The CDR3 covers 14 residues. Per the germline V gene, CDR1 is MNHEY and CDR2 is SMNVEV (reference sequence). CDR3 residues: CASSQQGVSYEQYF. The CDR3 DNA is TGTGCCAGCAGTCAGCAGGGTGTCTCCTACGAGCAGTACTTC.

V and J are TRBV2 and TRBJ1-6; a possible D gene is TRBD1 (6 bases). This CDR3 has 13 amino acids. Germline-derived CDR1 and CDR2 are SNHLY and FYNNEI. V was trimmed by 4 bases and J by 6 bases, leaving 7 bases between them. The CDR3 bases are TGTGCCAGCAGTGGGACAGTTAATTCACCCCTCCACTTT. Its translation: CASSGTVNSPLHF. The whole variable domain, filled in from reference TRBV2 and TRBJ1-6, reads EPEVTQTPSHQVTQMGQEVILRCVPISNHLYFYWYRQILGQKVEFLVSFYNNEISEKSEIFDDQFSVERPDGSNFTLKIRSTKLEDSAMYFCASSGTVNSPLHFGNGTRLTVT.

The chain employs TRBV5-1 and TRBJ2-2; D perhaps matches TRBD2 (5 bases). Between the trimmed V and J ends, which lost 2 bases and 6 bases, there was a span of 8 bases. Germline CDR1 SGHRS, CDR2 YFSETQ. CDR3 length equals 13 residues. The CDR3 here is CASSFRRAGELFF. In DNA, the CDR3 is TGCGCCAGCAGCTTCCGGCGGGCCGGGGAGCTGTTTTTT.

J is TRBJ1-5 and V is TRBV9; D is uncertain. The CDR3 has 15 amino acids. Trimming pared 3 bases from V and 2 bases from J, leaving 12 bases between. Germline V lookup: CDR1 SGDLS, CDR2 YYNGEE. The DNA of the CDR3 is TGTGCCAGCAGCGCTAGTGGACTGGGCAATCAGCCCCAGCATTTT. Its translation: CASSASGLGNQPQHF.

The gene calls are TRBV19 and TRBJ2-1, with 9 bases matching TRBD1. CDR3 length: 13 residues. Trimming took 4 bases from V and 8 from J; bases not matched to a gene: 3. The germline V gene encodes CDR1 LNHDA and CDR2 SQIVND (reference sequence). CDR3 DNA: TGTGCCAGTAGTACCCGGACAGGGGATGAGCAGTTCTTC. Amino acids: CASSTRTGDEQFF.

CDR3 loop: CASSEGTANQPQHF. The CDR3, as DNA: TGTGCCAGCAGTGAAGGGACAGCCAATCAGCCCCAGCATTTT. The chain combines TRBV6-1 with TRBJ1-5; perhaps TRBD1 as D (6 bases). This CDR3 is built from 14 residues. The germline CDR1 and CDR2 sequences are MNHNS and SASEGT. V shed 1 base and J shed 3 bases, with 7 bases lying between them.

The chain is built from TRBV7-8 and TRBJ2-5; 11 bases agree with TRBD2. The CDR3 consists of 17 residues. CDR1 and CDR2 from the germline V gene are SGHVS and FQNEAQ. Trimming at V came to 5 bases and at J to 5 bases, leaving 13 bases not matched to a gene. The DNA for the CDR3 is TGTGCCAGCAGCCCTGGGACTAGCGGCTCTGGGGGGGAGACCCAGTACTTC. It specifies CASSPGTSGSGGETQYF.

The V call is TRBV19, the J call TRBJ1-3, with TRBD1 matching over 7 bases. The V gene end was trimmed by 4 bases and the J gene end by 4 bases; junction bases not matched to a gene: 10. The CDR3 length is 16 residues. Per the germline V gene, CDR1 is LNHDA and CDR2 is SQIVND (reference sequence). Here the CDR3 DNA reads TGTGCCAGTAGTAGCCGGACAGGACTGATAGGAAACACCATATATTTT. Its translation is CASSSRTGLIGNTIYF.

This chain uses TRBV7-2 with TRBJ2-5, with D unresolved. The CDR3 loop spans 12 amino acids. Germline CDR1 is SGHTA and CDR2 is FQGNSA. Trimming shortened V by 5 bases and J by 4 bases, and 8 bases separated the two germline ends. CDR3 residues: CASSPQRETQYF. In DNA, the CDR3 is TGTGCCAGCAGCCCACAAAGAGAGACCCAGTACTTC.